This T cell receptor (beta chain) comes out of a study of blood T cell repertoires in COVID-19 (dated by TCRdb to the early 2020s). With respect to the entire study: The collaborator samples originated in the United States, Italy and Spain and spanned the acute and convalescent phases of COVID-19. The repertoires were released in a freely available public database intended as a resource for research on the immune response to SARS-CoV-2. Deeply sampled blood TCRbeta repertoires from subjects exposed to, actively infected with, or recovered from COVID-19 were included in the dataset. The samples were drawn from the first 160 participants of the ongoing ImmuneRACE study and from 1,254 subjects provided by 6 global collaborators. The material from the prospective study consisted of cDNA or gDNA derived from T cells, B-cell-depleted T cells, or PBMCs. The sample metadata nearly always contained a de-identified subject ID, COVID-19 status, age in years and sex. HLA class I and class II types, where available, came from metadata supplied by the sample provider rather than from assay-based typing. Overall results and qualifications from the work: The quantity of clinical and demographic metadata differed by source and by participant and was supplied without curation.

TCRbeta CDR3 regions were amplified from genomic DNA using the immunoSEQ Assay, a bias-controlled multiplex PCR. The study's processing was this. Nucleated cell counts per sample were estimated from amplification of reference gene primers within the assay. To quantify the absolute abundance of each unique TCRbeta CDR3 rearrangement, sequence reads were collapsed and filtered. For each sample, productive Simpson clonality was calculated as the square root of Simpson's diversity index over productive rearrangements. In its TCRdb copy, this immuneACCESS table keeps in-frame sequences only and misses some clones. Where compared with another copy, unresolved V genes explain less than half of these, and the others have no known cause. That table supplies the V and J calls and clone size; D and trimming were determined from the DNA. The sample table lists approximately 200,000 clones, 81% of them with a count of one. The ten biggest clones cover 12% of the sample.

As encoded in the germline V gene, CDR1 is SNHLY while CDR2 is FYNNEI. The germline V and J ends show losses of 6 bases and 4 bases respectively, and no gene match explains 6 bases of the junction. Taken from cysteine to phenylalanine, the CDR3 has 14 residues. Just the 42-base CDR3 DNA is kept, in frame starting at base 1. Concerning this clone: The target of this receptor is not known. No base quality information exists; no much larger clone differs at one position.

One collaborating source in Seattle enrolled patients while the patients were actively infected and followed the patients over time throughout the course of disease. Each collaborating institution followed its own protocols to collect whole blood in K2EDTA tubes. For TCRbeta analysis, collaborators shipped samples as frozen whole blood, isolated PBMCs, or DNA extracted from either of those sample types. The specimen was peripheral blood. This TCR came from a woman of 80 years or more with COVID-19, enrolled during active disease. The sequence joins TRBV2 to TRBJ2-5; TRBD1 matches 9 bases in the middle. The CDR3 loop reads CASRITGGLETQYF. The nucleotide sequence is TGTGCCAGCAGGATAACAGGGGGCTTAGAGACCCAGTACTTC.